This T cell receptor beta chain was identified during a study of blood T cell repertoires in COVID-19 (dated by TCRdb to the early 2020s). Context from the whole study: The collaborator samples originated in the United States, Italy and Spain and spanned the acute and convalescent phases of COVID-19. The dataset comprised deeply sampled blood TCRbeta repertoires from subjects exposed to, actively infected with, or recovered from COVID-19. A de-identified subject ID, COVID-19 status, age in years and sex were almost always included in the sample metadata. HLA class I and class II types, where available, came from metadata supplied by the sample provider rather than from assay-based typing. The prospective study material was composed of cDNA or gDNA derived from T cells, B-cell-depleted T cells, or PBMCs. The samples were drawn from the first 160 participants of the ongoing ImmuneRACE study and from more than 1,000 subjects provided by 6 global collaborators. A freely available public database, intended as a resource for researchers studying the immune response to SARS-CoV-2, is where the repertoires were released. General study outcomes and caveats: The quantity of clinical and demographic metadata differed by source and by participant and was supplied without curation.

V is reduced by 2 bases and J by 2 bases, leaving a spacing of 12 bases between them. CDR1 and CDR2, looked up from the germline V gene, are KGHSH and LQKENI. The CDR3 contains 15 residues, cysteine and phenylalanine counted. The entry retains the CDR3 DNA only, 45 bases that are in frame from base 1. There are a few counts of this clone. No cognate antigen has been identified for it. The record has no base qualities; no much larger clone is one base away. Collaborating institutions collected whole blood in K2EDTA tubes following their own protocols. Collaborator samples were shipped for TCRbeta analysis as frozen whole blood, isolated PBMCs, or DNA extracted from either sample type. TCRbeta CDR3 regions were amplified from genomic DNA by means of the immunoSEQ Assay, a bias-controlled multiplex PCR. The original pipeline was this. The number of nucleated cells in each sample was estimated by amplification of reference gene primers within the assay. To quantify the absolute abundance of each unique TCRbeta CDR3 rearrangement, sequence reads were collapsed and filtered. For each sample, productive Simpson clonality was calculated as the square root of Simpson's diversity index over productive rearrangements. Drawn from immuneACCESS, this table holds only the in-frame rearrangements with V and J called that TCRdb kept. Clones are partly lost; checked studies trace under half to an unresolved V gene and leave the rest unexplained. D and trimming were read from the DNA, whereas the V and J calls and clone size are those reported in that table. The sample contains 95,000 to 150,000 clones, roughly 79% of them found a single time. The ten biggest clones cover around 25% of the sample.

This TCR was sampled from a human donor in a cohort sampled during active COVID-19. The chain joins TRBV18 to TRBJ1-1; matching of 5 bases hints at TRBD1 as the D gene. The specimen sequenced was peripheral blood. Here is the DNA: TGTGCCAGCTCACCAAAGAGACAGTCAAACACTGAAGCTTTCTTT. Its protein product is CASSPKRQSNTEAFF.